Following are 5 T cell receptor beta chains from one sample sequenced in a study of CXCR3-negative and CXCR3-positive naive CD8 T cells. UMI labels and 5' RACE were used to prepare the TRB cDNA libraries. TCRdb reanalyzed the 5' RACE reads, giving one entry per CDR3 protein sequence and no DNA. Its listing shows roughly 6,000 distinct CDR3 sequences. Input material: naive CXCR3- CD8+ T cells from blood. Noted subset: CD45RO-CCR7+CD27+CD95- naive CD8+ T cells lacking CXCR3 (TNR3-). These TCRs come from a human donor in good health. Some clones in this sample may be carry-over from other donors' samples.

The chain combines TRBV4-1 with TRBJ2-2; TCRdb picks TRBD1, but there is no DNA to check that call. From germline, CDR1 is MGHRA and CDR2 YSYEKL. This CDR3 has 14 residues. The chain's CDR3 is CASSPGQDTGELFF.

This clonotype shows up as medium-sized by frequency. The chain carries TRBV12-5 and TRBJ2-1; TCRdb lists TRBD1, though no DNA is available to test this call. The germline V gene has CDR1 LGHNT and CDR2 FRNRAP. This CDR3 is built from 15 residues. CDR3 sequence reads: CASGLDPQGYNEQFF.

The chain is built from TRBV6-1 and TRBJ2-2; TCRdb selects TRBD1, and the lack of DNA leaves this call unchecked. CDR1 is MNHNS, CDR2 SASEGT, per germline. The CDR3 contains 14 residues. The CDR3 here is CASRDRVSTGELFF.

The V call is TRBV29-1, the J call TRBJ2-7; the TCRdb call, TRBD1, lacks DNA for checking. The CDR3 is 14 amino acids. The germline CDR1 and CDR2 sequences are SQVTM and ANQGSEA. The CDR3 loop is CSVLRRDSSYEQYF.

This CDR3 reads CSAREIYNEQFF. The chain links TRBV29-1 to TRBJ2-1; absent DNA, TCRdb's TRBD1 call cannot be checked. Germline lookup yields CDR1 SQVTM and CDR2 ANQGSEA. This CDR3 has 12 amino acids.